This entry lists 6 T cell receptor beta chains sequenced from one sample in a study of T cells in Graves' hyperthyroidism and ophthalmopathy. Amplification yielded TCR beta CDR3 regions, with RNA transcripts as the source. Carried out on the TCR CDR3, a first-round RT-PCR used the HTBI primer set. TCRdb re-called the multiplex PCR reads with MiXCR, one entry per CDR3 protein. Of under 350,000 distinct CDR3 sequences listed, under 25% are singletons. What was sequenced was blood. All receptors come from a woman aged 45 to 65 with Graves' hyperthyroidism.

A few counts support this clonotype. The V and J genes are TRBV20-1 and TRBJ1-6; D possibly corresponds to TRBD1 (6 bases). The V and J ends lost 7 bases and 4 bases respectively, with 17 bases between them. CDR3 length: 15 residues. Looked up from germline, CDR1 is DFQATT and CDR2 is SNEGSKA (reference sequence). CDR3 DNA: TGCAGTGTTCTCCGGGACAAAGCTTATAATTCACCCCTCCACTTT. This gives the protein CSVLRDKAYNSPLHF.

This clonotype was detected many times. The chain has TRBV12-3 or TRBV12-4 and TRBJ1-5; 9 nucleotides line up with TRBD1. V dropped 6 bases and J dropped 7; count of bases not matched to a gene: 10. The CDR3 consists of 15 residues. Here the CDR3 DNA reads TGTGCCAGCAGCGCCGGGACAGGGCGAAAACAGCCCCAGCATTTT. This sequence encodes CASSAGTGRKQPQHF.

There are many counts of this clonotype. The chain uses TRBV3-1 and TRBJ1-2, with D possibly being TRBD1 (5 bases). V lost 3 bases and J 6 bases, leaving 5 bases between the germline ends. This CDR3 spans 11 amino acids. Germline assignment: CDR1 LGHDT and CDR2 YNNKEL (reference sequence). CDR3 DNA: TGTGCCAGCAGCCAGGGGCATGGCTACACCTTC. Protein product: CASSQGHGYTF.

The V call is TRBV7-9, the J call TRBJ1-5; TRBD1 is a possible D gene (5 bases). In germline, CDR1 is SEHNR, CDR2 FQNEAQ (reference sequence). Trimming shortened V by 5 bases and J by 6 bases, and 11 bases separated the two germline ends. The CDR3 covers 13 residues. CDR3 nucleotide sequence: TGTGCCAGCAGCGGAGGGGTAGCTCAGCCCCAGCATTTT. Its translation: CASSGGVAQPQHF.

The V and J genes are TRBV20-1 and TRBJ1-1; D unresolved. This CDR3 comprises 13 residues. Germline V gene data show CDR1 as DFQATT and CDR2 as SNEGSKA (reference sequence). Trimming took off 5 bases at V and 3 bases at J, with 13 bases between the two ends. The CDR3 here is CSAAPTVYTEAFF. The CDR3 region has the DNA TGCAGTGCTGCCCCGACGGTATACACTGAAGCTTTCTTT.

This clonotype was recorded at least ten times. The chain carries TRBV20-1 and TRBJ2-3, with 7 bases fitting TRBD1. CDR1 is DFQATT, CDR2 SNEGSKA, per germline (reference sequence). V lost 5 bases and J lost 3; bases outside the gene matches: 5. The CDR3 loop spans 13 amino acids. CDR3 loop: CSAGRQGTDTQYF. The CDR3 DNA reads as TGCAGTGCTGGGAGACAGGGAACAGATACGCAGTATTTT.